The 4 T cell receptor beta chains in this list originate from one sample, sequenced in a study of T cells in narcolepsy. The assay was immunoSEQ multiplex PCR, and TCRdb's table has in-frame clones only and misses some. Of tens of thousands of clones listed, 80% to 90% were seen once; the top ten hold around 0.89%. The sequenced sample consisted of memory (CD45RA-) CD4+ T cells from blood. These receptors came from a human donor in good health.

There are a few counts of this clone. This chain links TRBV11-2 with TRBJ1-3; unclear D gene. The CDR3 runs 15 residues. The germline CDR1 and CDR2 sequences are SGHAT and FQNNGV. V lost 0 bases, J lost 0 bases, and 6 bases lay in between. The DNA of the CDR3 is TGTGCCAGCAGCTTAGATCCTACCTCTGGAAACACCATATATTTT. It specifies CASSLDPTSGNTIYF. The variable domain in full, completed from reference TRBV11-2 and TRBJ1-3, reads EAGVAQSPRYKIIEKRQSVAFWCNPISGHATLYWYQQILGQGPKLLIQFQNNGVVDDSQLPKDRFSAERLKGVDSTLKIQPAKLEDSAVYLCASSLDPTSGNTIYFGEGSWLTVV.

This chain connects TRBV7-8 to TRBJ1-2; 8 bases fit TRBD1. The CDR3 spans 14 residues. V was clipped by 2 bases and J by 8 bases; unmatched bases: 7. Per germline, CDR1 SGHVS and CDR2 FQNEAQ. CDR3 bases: TGTGCCAGCAGCTTAATGCAGGGGGCGGGCGGCTACACCTTC. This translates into CASSLMQGAGGYTF.

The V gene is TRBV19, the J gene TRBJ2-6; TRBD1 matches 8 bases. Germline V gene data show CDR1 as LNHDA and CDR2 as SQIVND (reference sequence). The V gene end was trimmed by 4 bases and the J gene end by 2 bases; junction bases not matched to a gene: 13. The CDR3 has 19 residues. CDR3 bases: TGTGCCAGTAGTAAACTCAGGGGGCGAATCGACGCTGGGGCCAACGTCCTGACTTTC. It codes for CASSKLRGRIDAGANVLTF.

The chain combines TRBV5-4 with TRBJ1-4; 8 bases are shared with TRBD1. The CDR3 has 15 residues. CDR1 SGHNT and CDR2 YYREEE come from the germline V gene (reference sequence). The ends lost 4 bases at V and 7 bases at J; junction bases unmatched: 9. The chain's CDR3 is CASSIAGGSGEKLFF. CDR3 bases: TGTGCCAGCAGCATCGCAGGGGGCTCAGGTGAAAAACTGTTTTTT. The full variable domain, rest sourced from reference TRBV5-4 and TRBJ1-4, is ETGVTQSPTHLIKTRGQQVTLRCSSQSGHNTVSWYQQALGQGPQFIFQYYREEENGRGNFPPRFSGLQFPNYSSELNVNALELDDSALYLCASSIAGGSGEKLFFGSGTQLSVL.